One and the same sample provided the 15 T cell receptor beta chains below, sequenced in a study of blood T cell repertoires in COVID-19 (dated by TCRdb to the early 2020s). The library relied on the immunoSEQ multiplex PCR assay. TCRdb obtained this table from immuneACCESS and retained in-frame rearrangements with V and J assigned. These tables miss some clones; where compared with another copy, unresolved V genes account for less than half of the shortfall, and the remainder is unexplained. The sample has 300,000 to 350,000 clones on record, 90% to 95% of them singletons. Clones ranked in the top ten supply about 4.2% of the sample. Sequences were obtained from PBMCs or T cells enriched from blood (not recorded which). These receptors were obtained from a woman aged 25 to 39 who had been exposed to COVID-19.

In this sample, this clone turned up once. J is TRBJ1-4 and V is TRBV7-2; TRBD1 aligns across 7 bases. The V gene's germline CDR1 is SGHTA and CDR2 FQGNSA. The CDR3 is 14 residues long. Unmatched junction bases numbered 9, after V lost 0 bases and J lost 14 bases. CDR3 nucleotide sequence: TGTGCCAGCAGCTTAGCACTCCGGGACAGAAGGCTGTTTTTT. As protein: CASSLALRDRRLFF.

This chain connects TRBV6-1 to TRBJ2-1, with 10 nucleotides matching TRBD2. The trim removed 4 bases at V and 8 bases at J, leaving 11 bases unmatched. This CDR3 contains 16 residues. The germline V gene encodes CDR1 MNHNS and CDR2 SASEGT. CDR3 nucleotide sequence: TGTGCCAGCAGTGGGGGCATTCTAGCGGGGGTCGATGAGCAGTTCTTC. Its translation is CASSGGILAGVDEQFF.

The rearrangement uses TRBV7-6 and TRBJ2-7, with a tentative D call TRBD1 (5 bases). Deletions cut 4 bases from V and 1 base from J, with 14 bases between. The germline V gene has CDR1 SGHVS and CDR2 FNYEAQ. The CDR3 covers 15 residues. In DNA, the CDR3 is TGTGCCAGCAGCTCGGATTTGGGGCCTTCCTACGAGCAGTACTTC. As protein: CASSSDLGPSYEQYF.

This chain joins TRBV19 and TRBJ2-3, with D possibly matching TRBD2 (5 bases). The CDR3 runs to 12 residues. In germline, CDR1 is LNHDA, CDR2 SQIVND (reference sequence). Trimming took 7 bases from V and 2 from J, leaving 7 bases between them. The CDR3 sequence: CASKADTDTQYF. Written as DNA, the CDR3 is TGTGCCAGTAAAGCGGACACAGATACGCAGTATTTT.

This clone was seen just once. The chain is built from TRBV3-1 (or the pseudogene TRBV3-2) and TRBJ2-1, with D possibly being TRBD1 (6 bases). Trimming took off 5 bases at V and 6 bases at J, with 11 bases between the two ends. Germline CDR1 and CDR2: LGHDT and YNNKEL (reference sequence). This CDR3 is built from 13 residues. The CDR3 sequence is CASSFFRGNEQFF. CDR3 coding DNA: TGTGCCAGCAGCTTTTTCAGGGGCAATGAGCAGTTCTTC.

The CDR3 loop is CASSLVGTGDGYTF. The CDR3 DNA sequence: TGTGCCAGCAGCTTAGTTGGGACAGGTGATGGCTACACCTTC. The V call is TRBV7-9, the J call TRBJ1-2, with 8 bases aligning to TRBD1. J was trimmed by 6 bases and V by 1 base; bases with no gene match: 4. Germline values: CDR1 SEHNR, CDR2 FQNEAQ (reference sequence). There are 14 residues in the CDR3.

V and J are TRBV18 and TRBJ1-2; a possible D gene is TRBD1 (6 bases). V was pared by 0 bases and J by 5 bases, with 16 bases between. Per germline, CDR1 KGHSH and CDR2 LQKENI. The CDR3 sequence is 16 residues long. CDR3 residues: CASSPPGTWGLYGYTF. CDR3 bases: TGTGCCAGCTCACCACCGGGGACATGGGGACTATATGGCTACACCTTC.

The chain couples TRBV19 to TRBJ2-3; D is perhaps TRBD2 (5 bases). In germline, CDR1 is LNHDA, CDR2 SQIVND (reference sequence). The CDR3 totals 16 residues. Trimming left V 4 bases short and J 1 base short, with 15 bases between. CDR3 protein: CASSNGLAAGTDTQYF. The CDR3 DNA reads TGTGCCAGTAGTAATGGACTCGCCGCTGGCACAGATACGCAGTATTTT.

The chain is built from TRBV4-2 and TRBJ2-2, with a possible D match to TRBD2 (5 bases). The CDR3 length is 17 residues. CDR1 is LGHNA and CDR2 is YNFKEQ in the germline V gene. Trimming left V 2 bases short and J 0 bases short, with 13 bases between. Written as DNA, the CDR3 is TGTGCCAGCAGCCAATACTCTCGCGGGCCGAACACCGGGGAGCTGTTTTTT. Amino acid sequence: CASSQYSRGPNTGELFF.

The chain carries TRBV5-1 and TRBJ2-5, with TRBD1 identical over 10 bases. Per germline, CDR1 SGHRS and CDR2 YFSETQ. The CDR3 covers 13 residues. After removal of 3 bases from V and 6 bases from J, the junction contained 2 bases not matched to a gene. Written as DNA, the CDR3 is TGCGCCAGCAGCTGGGACAGGGGTCAGACCCAGTACTTC. It is translated as CASSWDRGQTQYF.

The chain links TRBV3-1 (or the pseudogene TRBV3-2) to TRBJ1-2, with 11 bases lining up with TRBD1. J lost 5 bases, V lost 5 bases, and 4 bases had no gene match. The CDR3 loop spans 14 amino acids. In germline, CDR1 is LGHDT, CDR2 YNNKEL (reference sequence). In DNA, the CDR3 is TGTGCCAGCAGCTCCGGGACAGGGGGTTATGGCTACACCTTC. Amino acids: CASSSGTGGYGYTF.

This clone was seen more than once but under ten times. The chain joins TRBV19 to TRBJ2-1, with D possibly being TRBD2 (6 bases). The CDR3 contains 17 residues. Trimming stripped 6 bases from V and 4 bases from J, with 22 bases between. CDR1 and CDR2 (germline): LNHDA, SQIVND (reference sequence). The CDR3 is CASRVGELANRYNEQFF. The CDR3 coding sequence is TGTGCCAGTAGGGTGGGAGAACTAGCTAACCGATACAATGAGCAGTTCTTC.

V usage is TRBV18 and J usage is TRBJ1-3, with D possibly being TRBD1 (6 bases). Germline assignment: CDR1 KGHSH and CDR2 LQKENI. The V gene lost 4 bases and the J gene lost 0 bases, with 16 bases spanning the gap. CDR3 size: 17 residues. The CDR3 nucleotides read TGTGCCAGCTCACAAACAGGGCCGTCCGGCTCTGGAAACACCATATATTTT. Translated: CASSQTGPSGSGNTIYF. The full variable domain, with the rest looked up from reference TRBV18 and TRBJ1-3, is NAGVMQNPRHLVRRRGQEARLRCSPMKGHSHVYWYRQLPEEGLKFMVYLQKENIIDESGMPKERFSAEFPKEGPSILRIQQVVRGDSAAYFCASSQTGPSGSGNTIYFGEGSWLTVV.

This chain joins TRBV20-1 and TRBJ2-7; tentative D call: TRBD1 (5 bases). Germline V CDR1 and CDR2: DFQATT, SNEGSKA (reference sequence). This CDR3 is built from 11 residues. Trimming shortened V by 3 bases and J by 5 bases, and 8 bases separated the two germline ends. The CDR3: CSARGLNEQYF. The CDR3 DNA sequence: TGCAGTGCTAGGGGGCTTAACGAGCAGTACTTC.

This rearrangement joins TRBV20-1 to TRBJ1-2, with unresolved D. CDR1 and CDR2 from the germline V gene are DFQATT and SNEGSKA (reference sequence). This CDR3 comprises 14 residues. Trimming left V 6 bases short and J 3 bases short, with 17 bases between. The CDR3 DNA sequence: TGCAGTGCGAGTCACAGTCTCTCCTACTATGGCTACACCTTC. This translates into CSASHSLSYYGYTF.